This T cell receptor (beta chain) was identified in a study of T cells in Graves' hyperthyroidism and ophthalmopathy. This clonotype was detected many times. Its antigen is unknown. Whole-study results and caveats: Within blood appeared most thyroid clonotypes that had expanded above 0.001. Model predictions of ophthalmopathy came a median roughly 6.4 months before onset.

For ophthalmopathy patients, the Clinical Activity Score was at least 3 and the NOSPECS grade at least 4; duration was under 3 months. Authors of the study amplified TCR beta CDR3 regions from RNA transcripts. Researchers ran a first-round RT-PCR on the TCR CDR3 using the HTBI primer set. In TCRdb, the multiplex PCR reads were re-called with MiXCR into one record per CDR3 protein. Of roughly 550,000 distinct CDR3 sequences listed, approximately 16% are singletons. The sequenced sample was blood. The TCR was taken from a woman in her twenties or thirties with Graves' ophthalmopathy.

CDR3 residues: CASRTSSTGELFF. The CDR3 DNA is TGTGCCAGCAGGACTAGCAGCACCGGGGAGCTGTTTTTT. The chain carries TRBV6-2 or TRBV6-3 and TRBJ2-2, with TRBD2 matching 7 bases. Germline-derived CDR1 and CDR2 are MNHEY and SVGEGT. Losses at the gene ends were 6 bases for V and 4 bases for J; bases not matched to a gene: 2. The CDR3 covers 13 residues.